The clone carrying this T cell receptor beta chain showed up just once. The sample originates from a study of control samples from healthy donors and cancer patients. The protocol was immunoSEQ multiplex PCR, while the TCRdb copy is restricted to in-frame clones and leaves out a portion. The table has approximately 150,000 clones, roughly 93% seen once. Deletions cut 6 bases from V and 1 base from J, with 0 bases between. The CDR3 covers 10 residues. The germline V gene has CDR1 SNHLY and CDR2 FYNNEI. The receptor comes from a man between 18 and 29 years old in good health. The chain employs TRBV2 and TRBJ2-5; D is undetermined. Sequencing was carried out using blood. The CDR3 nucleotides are TGTGCCAGCAGCCAAGAGACCCAGTACTTC. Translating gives CASSQETQYF. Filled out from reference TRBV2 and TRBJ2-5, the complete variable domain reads EPEVTQTPSHQVTQMGQEVILRCVPISNHLYFYWYRQILGQKVEFLVSFYNNEISEKSEIFDDQFSVERPDGSNFTLKIRSTKLEDSAMYFCASSQETQYFGPGTRLLVL.